This T cell receptor (beta chain) emerged from a study of post-analysis software for immune sequencing data. Whole-study findings and limits: With TRBV5-6, TRBV5-1 and TRBV20-1 included, about five TRBV segments were more frequent in patients than in controls.

The TCR beta cDNA libraries contained unique molecular identifiers. TCRdb passed the PCR reads through MiXCR, listing each CDR3 protein once. This sample has 650,000 to 850,000 distinct CDR3 sequences, with under 70% found just once. The CDR3 is 14 residues long. Germline CDR1 is SQVTM and CDR2 is ANQGSEA. The J segment lost 2 bases and the V segment lost 3 bases, leaving 4 bases of the junction unmatched. This clonotype was seen a handful of times. Its antigen is undetermined. The gene calls are TRBV29-1 and TRBJ2-1, with TRBD1 matching over 7 bases. This TCR derives from a girl under 18 with multiple sclerosis. The sequencing input was blood. The CDR3 sequence is CSVDDRVTYNEQFF. DNA for the CDR3: TGCAGCGTTGACGACAGGGTCACCTACAATGAGCAGTTCTTC.